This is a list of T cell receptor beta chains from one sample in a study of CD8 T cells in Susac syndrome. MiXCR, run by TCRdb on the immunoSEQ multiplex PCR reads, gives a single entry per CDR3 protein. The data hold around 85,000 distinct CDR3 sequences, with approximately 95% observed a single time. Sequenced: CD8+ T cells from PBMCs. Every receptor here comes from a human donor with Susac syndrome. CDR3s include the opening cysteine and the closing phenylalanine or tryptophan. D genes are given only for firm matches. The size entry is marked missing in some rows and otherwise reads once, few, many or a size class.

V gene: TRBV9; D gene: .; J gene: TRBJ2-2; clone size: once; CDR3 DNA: TGTGCCAGCAGCGATGGGACCGAGGGCACCGGGGAGCTGTTTTTT; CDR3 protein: CASSDGTEGTGELFF
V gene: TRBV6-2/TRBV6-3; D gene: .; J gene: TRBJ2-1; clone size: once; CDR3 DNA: TGTGCCAGCAGAAACAACAATGAGCAGTTCTTC; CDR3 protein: CASRNNNEQFF
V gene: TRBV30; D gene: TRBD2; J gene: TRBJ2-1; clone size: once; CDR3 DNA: TGTGCCTGGAGTGTACTAGCGGGTTATGAGCAGTTCTTC; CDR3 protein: CAWSVLAGYEQFF
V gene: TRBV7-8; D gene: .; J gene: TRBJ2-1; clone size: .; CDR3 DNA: TGTGCCAGCAGCTTAGCGGGGTTGGCGAATGAGCAGTTCTTC; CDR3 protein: CASSLAGLANEQFF
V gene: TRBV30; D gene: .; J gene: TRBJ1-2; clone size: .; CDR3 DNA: TGTGCCTGGACCGACATTGACGGACCCTATGGCTACACCTTC; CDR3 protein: CAWTDIDGPYGYTF
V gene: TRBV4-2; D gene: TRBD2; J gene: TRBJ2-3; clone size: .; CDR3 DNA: TGTGCCAGCAGCGAAGGACTAGCGGGAGGTACCGCGGGATGGACAGATACGCAGTATTTT; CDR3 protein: CASSEGLAGGTAGWTDTQYF
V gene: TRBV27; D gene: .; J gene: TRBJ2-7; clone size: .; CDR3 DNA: TGTGCCAGCAGTTTCGGGGGAGCCAACGAGCAGTACTTC; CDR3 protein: CASSFGGANEQYF
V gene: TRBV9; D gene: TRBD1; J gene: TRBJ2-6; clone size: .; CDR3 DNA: TGTGCCAGCAGCGGCCGCCGCGGGACAGGGCTTCTCTCTGGGGCCAACGTCCTGACTTTC; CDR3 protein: CASSGRRGTGLLSGANVLTF
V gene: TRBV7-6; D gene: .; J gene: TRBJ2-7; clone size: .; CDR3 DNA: TGTGCCAGCAGCCCCGGGGGAGACGGCTACGAGCAGTACTTC; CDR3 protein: CASSPGGDGYEQYF
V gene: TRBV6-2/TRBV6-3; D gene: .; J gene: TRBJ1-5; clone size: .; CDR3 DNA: TGTGCCAGCAGCATCGGACAAGGGAGTAATCAGCCCCAGCATTTT; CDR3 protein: CASSIGQGSNQPQHF
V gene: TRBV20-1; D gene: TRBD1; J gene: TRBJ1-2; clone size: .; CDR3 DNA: TGCAGTGCTAGTCAAATAGGGGGCAATGGCTACACCTTC; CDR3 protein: CSASQIGGNGYTF
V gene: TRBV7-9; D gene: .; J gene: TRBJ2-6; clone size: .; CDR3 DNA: TGTGCCAGCAGGCTAGGAAGTGGGGCCAACGTCCTGACTTTC; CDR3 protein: CASRLGSGANVLTF
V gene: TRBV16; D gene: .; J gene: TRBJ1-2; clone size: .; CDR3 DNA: TGTGCCAGCAGCCAATCAGTACTCTATGGCTACACCTTC; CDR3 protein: CASSQSVLYGYTF
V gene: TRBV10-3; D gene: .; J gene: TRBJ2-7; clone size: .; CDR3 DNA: TGTGCCATCAGTGAGTCGACAGGCGAGCAGTACTTC; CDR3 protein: CAISESTGEQYF
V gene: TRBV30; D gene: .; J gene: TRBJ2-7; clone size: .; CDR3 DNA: TGTGCCTGGAGTGCCCTTAGGACAGCAAGCTACGAGCAGTACTTC; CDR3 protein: CAWSALRTASYEQYF
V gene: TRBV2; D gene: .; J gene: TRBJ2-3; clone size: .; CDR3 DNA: TGTGCCAGCAGTGACAGCACAGATACGCAGTATTTT; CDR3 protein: CASSDSTDTQYF
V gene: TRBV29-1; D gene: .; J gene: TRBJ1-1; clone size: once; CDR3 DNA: TGCAGCGTTGGGCCGGGCTGGACTGAAGCTTTCTTT; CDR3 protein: CSVGPGWTEAFF
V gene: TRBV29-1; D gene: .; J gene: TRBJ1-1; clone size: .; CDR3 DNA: TGCAGCGTTGAAGATTTAACTGAAGCTTTCTTT; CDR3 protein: CSVEDLTEAFF
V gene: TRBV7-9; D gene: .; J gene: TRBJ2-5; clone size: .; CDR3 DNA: TGTGCCAGCAGCTACGTAGGGGGGGAGACCCAGTACTTC; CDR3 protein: CASSYVGGETQYF
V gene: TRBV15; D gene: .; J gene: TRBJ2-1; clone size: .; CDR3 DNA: TGTGCCACCAGCAGAGATTTACCACTGAGCTCCTACAATGAGCAGTTCTTC; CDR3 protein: CATSRDLPLSSYNEQFF
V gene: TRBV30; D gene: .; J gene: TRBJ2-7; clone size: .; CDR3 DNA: TGTGCCTGGGCTAAAGGGGCATCTCATGGGGAGCAGTACTTC; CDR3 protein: CAWAKGASHGEQYF
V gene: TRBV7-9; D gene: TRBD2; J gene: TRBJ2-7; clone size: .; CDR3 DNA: TGTGCCAGCAGCCCCAGGACTAGCGTATACGAGCAGTACTTC; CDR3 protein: CASSPRTSVYEQYF
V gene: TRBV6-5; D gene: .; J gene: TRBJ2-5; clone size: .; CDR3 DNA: TGTGCCAGCAGTTTATCAAACCAAGAGACCCAGTACTTC; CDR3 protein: CASSLSNQETQYF